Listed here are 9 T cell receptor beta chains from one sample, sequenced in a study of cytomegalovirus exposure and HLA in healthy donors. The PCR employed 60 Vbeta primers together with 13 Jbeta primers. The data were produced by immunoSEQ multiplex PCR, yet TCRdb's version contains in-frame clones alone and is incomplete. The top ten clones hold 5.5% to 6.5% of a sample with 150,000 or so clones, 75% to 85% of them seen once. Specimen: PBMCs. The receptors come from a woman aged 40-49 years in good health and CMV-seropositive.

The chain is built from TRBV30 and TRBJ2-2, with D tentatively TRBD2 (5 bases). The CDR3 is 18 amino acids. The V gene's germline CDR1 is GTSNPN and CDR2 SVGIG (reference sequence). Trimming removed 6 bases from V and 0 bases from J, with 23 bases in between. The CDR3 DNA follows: TGTGCCTGCCCGGGCGGAAGCGGTATTTTCGCGAACACCGGGGAGCTGTTTTTT. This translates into CACPGGSGIFANTGELFF.

The CDR3 sequence is CASSLGLGVSNQPQHF. CDR3 nucleotides: TGTGCCAGCAGCTTAGGTCTAGGGGTGAGCAATCAGCCCCAGCATTTT. This chain links TRBV7-2 with TRBJ1-5; D is possibly TRBD1 (5 bases). The V and J ends lost 1 base and 1 base respectively, with 11 bases between them. The CDR3 length is 16 residues. From germline, CDR1 is SGHTA and CDR2 FQGNSA.

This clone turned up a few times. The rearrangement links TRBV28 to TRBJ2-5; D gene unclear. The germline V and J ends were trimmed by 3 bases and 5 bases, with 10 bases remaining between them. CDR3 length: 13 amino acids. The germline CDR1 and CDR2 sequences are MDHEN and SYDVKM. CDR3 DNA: TGTGCCAGCAGTTTTGTAAGCCCGGAGACCCAGTACTTC. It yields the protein CASSFVSPETQYF.

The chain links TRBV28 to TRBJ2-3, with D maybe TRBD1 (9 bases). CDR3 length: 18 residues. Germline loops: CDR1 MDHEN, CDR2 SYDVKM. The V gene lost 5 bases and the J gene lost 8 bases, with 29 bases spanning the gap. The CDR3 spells CASSTQGAGSSGPLTQYF. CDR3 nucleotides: TGTGCCAGCAGTACACAGGGGGCAGGATCTAGCGGGCCCCTTACGCAGTATTTT. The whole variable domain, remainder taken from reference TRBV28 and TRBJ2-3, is DVKVTQSSRYLVKRTGEKVFLECVQDMDHENMFWYRQDPGLGLRLIYFSYDVKMKEKGDIPEGYSVSREKKERFSLILESASTNQTSMYLCASSTQGAGSSGPLTQYFGPGTRLTVL.

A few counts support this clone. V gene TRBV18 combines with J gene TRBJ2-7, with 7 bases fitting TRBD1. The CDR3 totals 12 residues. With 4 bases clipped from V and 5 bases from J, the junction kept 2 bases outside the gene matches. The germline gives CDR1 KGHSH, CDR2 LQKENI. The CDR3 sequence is CASSQGADEQYF. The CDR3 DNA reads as TGTGCCAGCTCACAGGGGGCTGACGAGCAGTACTTC.

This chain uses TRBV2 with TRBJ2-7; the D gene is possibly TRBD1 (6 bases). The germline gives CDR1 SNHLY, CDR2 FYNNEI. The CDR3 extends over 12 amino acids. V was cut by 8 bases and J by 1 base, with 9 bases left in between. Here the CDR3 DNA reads TGTGCCAGCGGGACATTTTCCTACGAGCAGTACTTC. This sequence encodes CASGTFSYEQYF. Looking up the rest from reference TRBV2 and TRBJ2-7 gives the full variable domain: EPEVTQTPSHQVTQMGQEVILRCVPISNHLYFYWYRQILGQKVEFLVSFYNNEISEKSEIFDDQFSVERPDGSNFTLKIRSTKLEDSAMYFCASGTFSYEQYFGPGTRLTVT.

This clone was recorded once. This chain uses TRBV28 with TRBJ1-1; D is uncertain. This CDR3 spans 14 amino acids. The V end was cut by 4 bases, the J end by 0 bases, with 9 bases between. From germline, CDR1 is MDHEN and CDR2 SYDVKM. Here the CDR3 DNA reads TGTGCCAGCAGTTCCCCGACACTGAACACTGAAGCTTTCTTT. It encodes CASSSPTLNTEAFF. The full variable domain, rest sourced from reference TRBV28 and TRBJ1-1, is DVKVTQSSRYLVKRTGEKVFLECVQDMDHENMFWYRQDPGLGLRLIYFSYDVKMKEKGDIPEGYSVSREKKERFSLILESASTNQTSMYLCASSSPTLNTEAFFGQGTRLTVV.

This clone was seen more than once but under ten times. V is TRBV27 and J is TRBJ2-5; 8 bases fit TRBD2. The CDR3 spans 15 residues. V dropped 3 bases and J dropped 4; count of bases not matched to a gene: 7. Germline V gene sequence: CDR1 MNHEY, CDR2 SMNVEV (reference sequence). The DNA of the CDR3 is TGTGCCAGCAGTTTTGGCGGGAGGACCGTAGAGACCCAGTACTTC. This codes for CASSFGGRTVETQYF.

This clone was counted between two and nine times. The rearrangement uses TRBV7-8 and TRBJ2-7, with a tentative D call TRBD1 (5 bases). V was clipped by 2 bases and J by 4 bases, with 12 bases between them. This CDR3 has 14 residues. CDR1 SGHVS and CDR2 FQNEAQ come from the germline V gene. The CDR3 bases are TGTGCCAGCAGCTTATCAGGGATTAAGTACGAGCAGTACTTC. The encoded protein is CASSLSGIKYEQYF.